This TCR beta chain was sequenced for a study of Graves' ophthalmopathy and Graves' hyperthyroidism. There are 13 residues in the CDR3. The V gene's germline CDR1 is SGHTS and CDR2 YDEGEE. V shed 0 bases and J shed 7 bases, with 7 bases lying between them. RNA transcripts served as template for amplifying TCR beta CDR3 sequences. Second-round multiplex PCR followed a first-round RT-PCR using HTBI primers. From the multiplex PCR reads, TCRdb called clonotypes with MiXCR, one entry per CDR3 protein. The data show approximately 700,000 distinct CDR3 sequences, approximately 40% seen once. Specimen: peripheral blood. The sequence came from an adult man with Graves' ophthalmopathy. The J gene is TRBJ1-4, the V gene TRBV5-8; D possibly corresponds to TRBD1 (5 bases). CDR3 amino acids: CASSLVDSEKLFF. The DNA for the CDR3 is TGTGCCAGCAGCTTGGTAGACAGTGAAAAACTGTTTTTT.